The 2 T cell receptor beta chains reported below all come from one sample, sequenced in a study of blood T cells in healthy people across ages. It was with a sample-barcoded 5' primer and a J-beta primer mix that a second PCR of about 6 to 12 cycles was run. TCRdb passed the 5' RACE reads through MiXCR, listing each CDR3 protein once. The sample records about 800,000 distinct CDR3 sequences, about 25% being singletons. These same data were also listed under a study on T cells of mothers and their children.

The sample comprised blood. The receptors come from a boy under 18 in good health.

Points on this clonotype: Since the CDR3 does not end with the conserved phenylalanine or tryptophan, this likely comes from a read error. The DNA is omitted, as the CDR3 cannot be located on it reliably, and the CDR3 follows TCRdb's listing. The V and J genes are TRBV6-5 and TRBJ2-3. Including both end residues, the CDR3 is 15 amino acids long. Germline lookup yields CDR1 MNHEY and CDR2 SVGAGI. CDR3 loop: CASSYREGSTDTLYL.

The rearrangement links TRBV4-1 to TRBJ2-7; 9 bases match TRBD2. The last part of the DNA fits TRBJ2-1 better; the J call may be wrong. Germline lookup yields CDR1 MGHRA and CDR2 YSYEKL. CDR3 size: 18 residues. The DNA for the CDR3 is TGCGCCAGCAGCCAAGATACGGGGTTTAGCGGGAGACCGTATGAGCAGTTCTTC. Residues: CASSQDTGFSGRPYEQFF.